Following are 20 T cell receptor beta chains from one sample sequenced in a study of cytomegalovirus exposure and HLA in healthy donors. Primers for the PCR totalled 60 Vbeta and 13 Jbeta. Generated by immunoSEQ multiplex PCR, the TCRdb table keeps only in-frame clones and is missing some. In the table there are about 140,000 clones, 73% of which are singletons. Sequencing was done on a sample of PBMCs. The source of these receptors is a human donor in good health.

This rearrangement joins TRBV6-5 to TRBJ1-1; tentatively, D is TRBD1 (6 bases). Germline CDR1 reads MNHEY; CDR2 reads SVGAGI. The ends were cut back, 5 bases at V and 4 bases at J, with 17 bases in the middle. CDR3 length: 15 amino acids. DNA of the CDR3: TGTGCCAGCAGTCCCTGGGGAGGGGGAAGCACTGAAGCTTTCTTT. Protein product: CASSPWGGGSTEAFF.

This clone was counted between two and nine times. The chain is built from TRBV4-1 and TRBJ1-1; 7 positions agree with TRBD1. This CDR3 is 15 amino acids long. V trimming: 4 bases; J trimming: 3 bases; junction bases outside the gene matches: 8. From germline, CDR1 is MGHRA and CDR2 YSYEKL. The CDR3 coding sequence is TGCGCCAGCAGCCTAGGGGCAGGGGGGTACACTGAAGCTTTCTTT. It codes for CASSLGAGGYTEAFF.

CDR3 DNA: TGTGCCACCAGCAGAGAGTCGTCACAAGATACGCAGTATTTT. It yields the protein CATSRESSQDTQYF. The genes are TRBV15 and TRBJ2-3; D not resolved. The ends were cut back, 0 bases at V and 5 bases at J, with 9 bases in the middle. CDR1 LNHNV and CDR2 YYDKDF come from the germline V gene (reference sequence). This CDR3 contains 14 residues.

The chain uses TRBV7-9 and TRBJ2-5; D gene uncertain. The CDR3 sequence is 13 residues long. The V and J ends lost 4 bases and 3 bases respectively, with 9 bases between them. The germline CDR1 and CDR2 sequences are SEHNR and FQNEAQ (reference sequence). CDR3: CASSSDFEETQYF. The DNA for the CDR3 is TGTGCCAGCAGCTCCGACTTTGAAGAGACCCAGTACTTC.

A remark on this clone: An end of the junction differs from the germline gene, which may be a read error. The chain employs TRBV7-7 and TRBJ2-7; tentative D call: TRBD2 (5 bases). From germline, CDR1 is SSHAT and CDR2 FNYEAQ (reference sequence). The CDR3 covers 13 residues. The CDR3 loop is CASSLDGTYEQYF. Written as DNA, the CDR3 is TGTGCTAGCAGCTTAGACGGGACCTACGAGCAGTACTTC. The whole variable domain, remainder taken from reference TRBV7-7 and TRBJ2-7, is GAGVSQSPRYKVTKRGQDVTLRCDPISSHATLYWYQQALGQGPEFLTYFNYEAQPDKSGLPSDRFSAERPEGSISTLTIQRTEQRDSAMYRCASSLDGTYEQYFGPGTRLTVT.

The V call is TRBV7-9, the J call TRBJ2-1; weak D call: TRBD1 (5 bases). Per germline, CDR1 SEHNR and CDR2 FQNEAQ (reference sequence). The CDR3 consists of 13 residues. The ends were cut back, 5 bases at V and 8 bases at J, with 13 bases in the middle. The CDR3 region is CASSLGRADEQFF. The CDR3 nucleotides read TGTGCCAGCAGCCTAGGCAGGGCGGATGAGCAGTTCTTC.

This chain uses TRBV4-1 with TRBJ2-3, with 8 nucleotides matching TRBD1. CDR1 is MGHRA and CDR2 is YSYEKL in the germline V gene. This CDR3 region has 16 residues. The trim removed 0 bases at V and 4 bases at J, leaving 6 bases unmatched. The CDR3 reads CASSQESAGGPDTQYF. For the CDR3, the DNA is TGCGCCAGCAGCCAAGAGTCGGCAGGGGGCCCAGATACGCAGTATTTT.

The chain uses TRBV28 and TRBJ2-2; D is undetermined. Germline V gene data show CDR1 as MDHEN and CDR2 as SYDVKM. The CDR3 consists of 11 residues. V lost 8 bases and J 2 bases, leaving 3 bases between the germline ends. The CDR3 here is CASQNTGELFF. The CDR3 DNA reads as TGTGCCAGCCAAAACACCGGGGAGCTGTTTTTT.

This chain joins TRBV7-9 and TRBJ2-3; D uncertain. Trimming shortened V by 5 bases and J by 2 bases, and 8 bases separated the two germline ends. The CDR3 spans 13 residues. From germline, CDR1 is SEHNR and CDR2 FQNEAQ (reference sequence). CDR3 region: CASSTTSTDTQYF. The CDR3 DNA is TGTGCCAGCAGCACTACCTCCACAGATACGCAGTATTTT.

The chain recombines TRBV7-3 with TRBJ2-1; D might be TRBD1 (6 bases). The V end was cut by 1 base, the J end by 7 bases, with 14 bases between. The CDR3 length is 15 residues. Looked up from germline, CDR1 is SGHTA and CDR2 is FQGTGA. CDR3 sequence reads: CASSLMGQGENEQFF. DNA of the CDR3: TGTGCCAGCAGCTTAATGGGACAAGGCGAGAATGAGCAGTTCTTC.

As to this clone: Germline and junction disagree at one end, which may indicate a read error. Within the sample, other DNA sequences also encode this same CDR3. The chain employs TRBV6-5 and TRBJ2-7; D perhaps matches TRBD2 (5 bases). The germline V gene has CDR1 MNHEY and CDR2 SVGAGI. The CDR3 totals 12 residues. CDR3 bases: TGCGCCAGCAGTTATGGCGGGTTTGAGCAGTACTTC. This gives the protein CASSYGGFEQYF.

The genes are TRBV5-1 and TRBJ2-1; perhaps TRBD2 as D (7 bases). Between the trimmed V and J ends, which lost 0 bases and 6 bases, there was a span of 13 bases. Germline CDR1 SGHRS, CDR2 YFSETQ. This CDR3 region has 15 residues. For the CDR3, the DNA is TGCGCCAGCAGCTTGGGAGGGGGGACTACCAATGAGCAGTTCTTC. It encodes CASSLGGGTTNEQFF.

This rearrangement joins TRBV10-3 to TRBJ1-2, with 7 bases matching TRBD1. From germline, CDR1 is ENHRY and CDR2 SYGVKD. V shed 7 bases and J 1 base; nucleotides not matched to a gene: 6. The CDR3 extends over 14 amino acids. The CDR3 DNA follows: TGTGCCATCACCGCGACAGGGCTTAACTATGGCTACACCTTC. The encoded protein is CAITATGLNYGYTF.

V is TRBV13 and J is TRBJ1-1, with D possibly matching TRBD1 (5 bases). The CDR3 runs to 17 residues. Between the trimmed V and J ends, which lost 5 bases and 2 bases, there was a span of 21 bases. The germline CDR1 and CDR2 sequences are PRHDT and FYEKMQ (reference sequence). The CDR3 DNA follows: TGTGCCAGCAGCCTCGAGACAGCCTATAGCCCCAACACTGAAGCTTTCTTT. Protein sequence: CASSLETAYSPNTEAFF.

The rearrangement joins TRBV28 to TRBJ1-2, with 7 bases lining up with TRBD1. The length of the CDR3 is 14 residues. With V trimmed by 9 bases and J by 3 bases, 10 bases remained unmatched. Germline CDR1 reads MDHEN; CDR2 reads SYDVKM. The CDR3 coding sequence is TGTGCCAGTAACGGAGGGGGCGCGTACTATGGCTACACCTTC. Translated: CASNGGGAYYGYTF.

The J gene is TRBJ1-2, the V gene TRBV19, with D possibly TRBD1 on 5 matching bases. Germline lookup yields CDR1 LNHDA and CDR2 SQIVND (reference sequence). The CDR3 contains 15 residues. The V end lost 0 bases, the J end lost 7 bases, and 15 bases lay between the germline ends. The chain's CDR3 is CASSIEGLGRGGYTF. The CDR3 DNA is TGTGCCAGTAGTATAGAGGGGCTCGGCCGTGGTGGCTACACCTTC.

The chain couples TRBV30 to TRBJ2-7; perhaps TRBD2 as D (6 bases). From germline, CDR1 is GTSNPN and CDR2 SVGIG (reference sequence). Trimming pared 0 bases from V and 6 bases from J, leaving 9 bases between. The CDR3 consists of 12 residues. The DNA of the CDR3 is TGTGCCTGGAGTGTACGGGGAGGCGAGCAGTACTTC. Its protein product is CAWSVRGGEQYF.

This clone was seen more than once but under ten times. The gene calls are TRBV6-1 and TRBJ1-1; 9 bases are shared with TRBD1. The CDR3 loop spans 15 amino acids. V dropped 5 bases and J dropped 0; count of bases not matched to a gene: 4. Germline V gene sequence: CDR1 MNHNS, CDR2 SASEGT. CDR3 residues: CASSFRDRVNTEAFF. The CDR3 bases are TGTGCCAGCAGTTTCCGGGACAGGGTGAACACTGAAGCTTTCTTT.

This clone has just one count. This rearrangement joins TRBV9 to TRBJ1-1; D unresolved. Germline V gene sequence: CDR1 SGDLS, CDR2 YYNGEE. Deletions cut 1 base from V and 0 bases from J, with 4 bases between. The CDR3 sequence is 13 residues long. The CDR3 protein is CASSVIMNTEAFF. CDR3 coding DNA: TGTGCCAGCAGCGTAATAATGAACACTGAAGCTTTCTTT.

The chain carries TRBV30 and TRBJ1-2, with D unresolved. The CDR3 loop spans 13 amino acids. Germline values: CDR1 GTSNPN, CDR2 SVGIG (reference sequence). With 4 bases removed from V and 4 bases from J, the gap between germline ends came to 13 bases. The DNA for the CDR3 is TGTGCCTGGACAGAGGTCGGAGGCTATGGCTACACCTTC. This codes for CAWTEVGGYGYTF. The whole variable domain, filled in from reference TRBV30 and TRBJ1-2, reads SQTIHQWPATLVQPVGSPLSLECTVEGTSNPNLYWYRQAAGRGLQLLFYSVGIGQISSEVPQNLSASRPQDRQFILSSKKLLLSDSGFYLCAWTEVGGYGYTFGSGTRLTVV.